The next 15 T cell receptor beta chains were all read from a single sample in a study of shared clonotypes between healthy human individuals (dated by TCRdb to 2020 to 2021). Preparation of the library involved the immunoSEQ multiplex PCR assay. Not all clones reach the TCRdb copy of this immuneACCESS table, which keeps in-frame sequences only. Checked studies attribute under half of the gap to unresolved V genes and leave the rest unexplained. The sample table records millions of clones; around 95% of these occur just once. The ten largest clones capture 0.1% to 0.15% of the sample. The sequenced material came from naive CD4+ T cells sorted from blood. This sample's cell subset or site label indicates: CD45RA+ positively selected. These receptor sequences come from a man aged 18-30 years in good health.

Comments on this clone: The same CDR3 is also encoded by other DNA sequences in this sample. The J gene is TRBJ1-5, the V gene TRBV10-3; 9 nucleotides match TRBD1. CDR3 length: 15 amino acids. V gave up 6 bases and J gave up 4 bases; unmatched junction bases: 7. The V gene's germline CDR1 is ENHRY and CDR2 SYGVKD. The CDR3 loop is CAISSTGGGNQPQHF. For the CDR3, the DNA is TGTGCCATCAGCTCAACAGGGGGCGGTAATCAGCCCCAGCATTTT.

The chain couples TRBV7-2 to TRBJ2-5, with D possibly being TRBD2 (5 bases). Trimming removed 2 bases from V and 5 bases from J, with 9 bases in between. CDR1 and CDR2 from the germline V gene are SGHTA and FQGNSA. This CDR3 has 13 amino acids. CDR3 in DNA: TGTGCCAGCAGCTTACTGGGAGTGGAGACCCAGTACTTC. Encoded protein: CASSLLGVETQYF.

This clone appeared a single time. J is TRBJ1-4 and V is TRBV6-5; D possibly corresponds to TRBD1 (5 bases). CDR1 MNHEY and CDR2 SVGAGI come from the germline V gene. Trimming removed 6 bases from V and 7 bases from J, with 12 bases in between. The CDR3 has 13 residues. The chain's CDR3 is CASSQGGSEKLFF. The CDR3 DNA follows: TGTGCCAGCAGCCAGGGAGGGAGTGAAAAACTGTTTTTT.

The CDR3 protein is CASSLPLGQPNYGYTF. CDR3 nucleotides: TGTGCCAGCAGCTTGCCCCTGGGACAGCCTAACTATGGCTACACCTTC. V and J are TRBV9 and TRBJ1-2; 7 positions match TRBD1. Losses at the gene ends were 4 bases for V and 0 bases for J; bases not matched to a gene: 9. Germline loops: CDR1 SGDLS, CDR2 YYNGEE. The CDR3 sequence is 16 residues long.

This clone has a single count. V gene TRBV14 combines with J gene TRBJ2-5; either TRBD1 or TRBD2 may fit D (5 bases each). The DNA end is a closer match to TRBJ2-7, so the J assignment may be wrong. The CDR3 spans 13 residues. Germline V CDR1 and CDR2: SGHDN, FVKESK. The CDR3 DNA reads as TGTGCCAGCAGCCAGTCCAGGGCGGGCGAGCAGTACTTC. Its protein is CASSQSRAGEQYF.

J is TRBJ2-2 and V is TRBV10-3, with 8 bases lining up with TRBD2. The CDR3 covers 15 residues. Looked up from germline, CDR1 is ENHRY and CDR2 is SYGVKD. V dropped 11 bases and J dropped 6; count of bases not matched to a gene: 14. The CDR3 spells CAAESGSGLSGELFF. CDR3 DNA sequence: TGTGCCGCTGAAAGCGGGAGTGGTCTTTCCGGGGAGCTGTTTTTT.

The chain uses TRBV11-2 and TRBJ2-2, with a possible D match to TRBD2 (5 bases). The CDR3 is made up of 16 amino acids. Germline lookup yields CDR1 SGHAT and CDR2 FQNNGV. V dropped 2 bases and J dropped 1 base, with 11 bases sitting between them. For the CDR3, the DNA is TGTGCCAGCAGCTTAAGCGGTGGGGTGAACACCGGGGAGCTGTTTTTT. As protein: CASSLSGGVNTGELFF.

The rearrangement uses TRBV7-6 and TRBJ1-4; a possible D gene is TRBD1 (5 bases). CDR3 length: 15 amino acids. Germline CDR1 SGHVS, CDR2 FNYEAQ. V lost 1 base, J lost 8 bases, and 14 bases lay in between. For the CDR3, the DNA is TGTGCCAGCAGCTTAGATGGTCAGGGAGGGGAAAAACTGTTTTTT. Its protein is CASSLDGQGGEKLFF.

This sequence joins TRBV7-9 and TRBJ1-2; unclear D gene. Deletions cut 3 bases from V and 7 bases from J, with 9 bases between. This CDR3 is 12 amino acids long. CDR1 SEHNR and CDR2 FQNEAQ come from the germline V gene (reference sequence). The CDR3 bases are TGTGCCAGCAGCTTCGGAGAGGCTGGCTACACCTTC. This sequence encodes CASSFGEAGYTF.

The CDR3, as DNA: TGTGCCAGCAGAGGGCGGGACGAGCAGTACTTC. Translating it yields CASRGRDEQYF. This sequence joins TRBV6-5 and TRBJ2-7, with D perhaps TRBD2 (5 bases). The CDR3 consists of 11 residues. Deletions cut 6 bases from V and 5 bases from J, with 8 bases between. The V gene's germline CDR1 is MNHEY and CDR2 SVGAGI.

This sequence joins TRBV7-2 and TRBJ2-7; D may be TRBD2 (6 bases). This CDR3 has 16 residues. Per germline, CDR1 SGHTA and CDR2 FQGNSA. The V and J ends lost 1 base and 4 bases respectively, with 17 bases between them. The CDR3 region has the DNA TGTGCCAGCAGCTTAGGGGGGACTTCCCTGGGATACGAGCAGTACTTC. Translating it yields CASSLGGTSLGYEQYF.

V is TRBV4-1 and J is TRBJ2-1, with D perhaps matching TRBD2 (5 bases). The CDR3 is 13 amino acids. V lost 1 base, J lost 9 bases, and 10 bases lay in between. Per the germline V gene, CDR1 is MGHRA and CDR2 is YSYEKL. The CDR3 spells CASSQGGNREQFF. CDR3 coding DNA: TGCGCCAGCAGCCAAGGAGGGAACCGTGAGCAGTTCTTC.

V is TRBV5-8 and J is TRBJ2-2; D is unclear. V was pared by 5 bases and J by 0 bases, with 14 bases between. The CDR3 has 16 residues. Germline-derived CDR1 and CDR2 are SGHTS and YDEGEE. The CDR3 nucleotides read TGTGCCAGCAGATCCAAGGAAACTCCGAACACCGGGGAGCTGTTTTTT. It yields the protein CASRSKETPNTGELFF.

V usage is TRBV7-9 and J usage is TRBJ2-2; TRBD1 is a possible D gene (6 bases). There are 15 residues in the CDR3. Trimming pared 5 bases from V and 7 bases from J, leaving 17 bases between. CDR1 is SEHNR and CDR2 is FQNEAQ in the germline V gene (reference sequence). This CDR3 reads CASSTPGQGNGELFF. Written as DNA, the CDR3 is TGTGCCAGCAGCACCCCGGGGCAGGGGAACGGGGAGCTGTTTTTT.

The V and J genes are TRBV11-2 and TRBJ2-3; maybe TRBD2 (5 bases). V shed 3 bases and J shed 1 base, with 14 bases lying between them. This CDR3 has 16 residues. The germline V gene encodes CDR1 SGHAT and CDR2 FQNNGV. The CDR3 loop reads CASSLGASRGTDTQYF. CDR3 coding DNA: TGTGCCAGCAGCTTGGGAGCGTCGCGGGGCACAGATACGCAGTATTTT.